The 9 T cell receptor beta chains below were found in one sample sequenced in a study of T-cell reconstitution after alpha-beta-depleted transplantation in children. Construction of the TCRbeta library involved unique molecular identifiers. TCRdb re-called the PCR reads through MiXCR, storing one row per CDR3 protein. The table has about 480,000 distinct CDR3 sequences, around 13% seen once. Sequencing used PBMCs from the stem cell graft donor, obtained from the stem cell graft. The receptors derive from a human donor who donated a stem cell graft to a child with combined immunodeficiency.

This clonotype was detected many times. The chain recombines TRBV20-1 with TRBJ2-7; TRBD1 matches at 8 bases. There are 15 residues in the CDR3. With V trimmed by 0 bases and J by 0 bases, 4 bases remained unmatched. From germline, CDR1 is DFQATT and CDR2 SNEGSKA (reference sequence). The CDR3 region has the DNA TGCAGTGCTAGAGACTCAGGGGGCTCCTCCTACGAGCAGTACTTC. It encodes CSARDSGGSSYEQYF.

This clonotype has more than one count but fewer than ten. V and J are TRBV15 and TRBJ2-5; 7 bases are shared with TRBD2. V trimming: 5 bases; J trimming: 0 bases; junction bases outside the gene matches: 15. The CDR3 spans 18 residues. Germline lookup yields CDR1 LNHNV and CDR2 YYDKDF (reference sequence). The CDR3 nucleotides read TGTGCCACCAGCCCCTACGGGGGTAGCGGGCTGTACCAAGAGACCCAGTACTTC. This sequence encodes CATSPYGGSGLYQETQYF.

This clonotype was seen more than once but under ten times. The rearrangement joins TRBV6-4 to TRBJ2-1; D not certain. Germline assignment: CDR1 MRHNA and CDR2 SNTAGT. The CDR3 contains 15 residues. The V gene lost 7 bases and the J gene lost 2 bases, with 15 bases spanning the gap. In DNA form, the CDR3 reads TGTGCCAGCACCGACGAGACGAACACCTACAATGAGCAGTTCTTC. It yields the protein CASTDETNTYNEQFF.

The table lists this clonotype with many counts. The gene calls are TRBV27 and TRBJ2-3, with D unclear. The CDR3 sequence is 14 residues long. Trimming removed 4 bases at V and 4 bases at J, with 12 bases between. From germline, CDR1 is MNHEY and CDR2 SMNVEV (reference sequence). CDR3 protein: CASSYSSEADTQYF. The CDR3 DNA is TGTGCCAGCAGTTACAGTTCGGAAGCAGATACGCAGTATTTT.

The chain uses TRBV5-1 and TRBJ2-1; the match to TRBD1 covers 10 bases. V lost 3 bases, J lost 7 bases, and 7 bases stayed unmatched. Germline V gene data show CDR1 as SGHRS and CDR2 as YFSETQ. The CDR3 totals 15 residues. CDR3 sequence: CASSWGQGNGNEQFF. For the CDR3, the DNA is TGCGCCAGCAGCTGGGGACAGGGGAACGGAAATGAGCAGTTCTTC. The full variable domain, completed using reference TRBV5-1 and TRBJ2-1, is KAGVTQTPRYLIKTRGQQVTLSCSPISGHRSVSWYQQTPGQGLQFLFEYFSETQRNKGNFPGRFSGRQFSNSRSEMNVSTLELGDSALYLCASSWGQGNGNEQFFGPGTRLTVL.

The chain has TRBV20-1 and TRBJ2-1, with D uncertain. The V gene lost 5 bases and the J gene lost 2 bases, with 34 bases spanning the gap. The CDR3 is 21 residues long. The germline V gene encodes CDR1 DFQATT and CDR2 SNEGSKA (reference sequence). The CDR3 DNA follows: TGCAGTGCTCTTAATTTTTATCCGAGAGCCCCCTACGATGTGACCTACAATGAGCAGTTCTTC. As protein: CSALNFYPRAPYDVTYNEQFF.

The chain carries TRBV10-3 and TRBJ2-3; the match to TRBD2 covers 13 bases. Germline V lookup: CDR1 ENHRY, CDR2 SYGVKD. Germline trimming cut 3 bases from V and 5 bases from J; bases unmatched to any gene: 14. This CDR3 has 19 amino acids. Here the CDR3 reads CAISDPGLAGVNGGDTQYF. The CDR3 DNA reads as TGTGCCATCAGTGACCCCGGACTAGCGGGAGTGAACGGTGGAGATACGCAGTATTTT.

The J gene is TRBJ2-2, the V gene TRBV5-1; TRBD1 might be the D (6 bases). This CDR3 contains 14 residues. Trimming removed 3 bases from V and 4 bases from J, with 10 bases in between. Germline V gives CDR1 SGHRS, CDR2 YFSETQ. The CDR3: CASSSGQSTGELFF. The CDR3 nucleotides read TGCGCCAGCAGCTCAGGACAGAGCACCGGGGAGCTGTTTTTT.

The rearrangement links TRBV7-2 to TRBJ2-5; unclear D gene. V was shortened by 5 bases and J by 5 bases, with 12 bases between the two germline ends. The CDR3 consists of 13 residues. Germline values: CDR1 SGHTA, CDR2 FQGNSA. The CDR3 loop is CASSLTCVETQYF. The CDR3, as DNA: TGTGCCAGCAGCCTGACTTGCGTGGAGACCCAGTACTTC.